These 18 T cell receptor beta chains originate from one sample sequenced in a study of blood T cell repertoires in COVID-19. TCRdb's copy holds only in-frame clones and misses some; the assay was immunoSEQ multiplex PCR. In the table there are 30,000 to 35,000 clones, about 80% of which are singletons. The sample was peripheral blood. These receptors all stem from a man between 45 and 60 years old with acute or convalescent COVID-19.

The chain combines TRBV10-3 with TRBJ2-7; D unresolved. The CDR3 is made up of 14 amino acids. V gave up 6 bases and J gave up 0 bases, with 12 bases separating them. In germline, CDR1 is ENHRY, CDR2 SYGVKD. The DNA for the CDR3 is TGTGCCATCAGACCCAGTTGGAGCTCCTACGAGCAGTACTTC. Translated: CAIRPSWSSYEQYF.

The chain joins TRBV7-2 to TRBJ2-3, with a tentative D call TRBD2 (5 bases). V lost 0 bases, J lost 4 bases, and 8 bases lay in between. Germline V gives CDR1 SGHTA, CDR2 FQGNSA. This CDR3 spans 14 amino acids. The CDR3 region has the DNA TGTGCCAGCAGCTTAGCAGGAGGAGCAGATACGCAGTATTTT. It is translated as CASSLAGGADTQYF.

The rearrangement uses TRBV19 and TRBJ2-3; 7 bases are shared with TRBD2. Per germline, CDR1 LNHDA and CDR2 SQIVND (reference sequence). The V and J ends lost 0 bases and 5 bases, in that order; junction bases with no gene match: 8. CDR3 size: 16 residues. The CDR3 is CASSIDDLAVQDTQYF. The CDR3 coding sequence is TGTGCCAGTAGTATAGATGACCTAGCGGTGCAAGATACGCAGTATTTT.

The chain combines TRBV28 with TRBJ1-6; 9 nucleotides match TRBD1. This CDR3 has 16 residues. CDR1 is MDHEN, CDR2 SYDVKM, per germline. The ends lost 5 bases at V and 5 bases at J; junction bases unmatched: 7. The CDR3 sequence: CASSDGQGKNNSPLHF. As DNA, the CDR3 is TGTGCCAGCAGTGACGGACAGGGGAAAAATAATTCACCCCTCCACTTT.

This chain links TRBV19 with TRBJ2-6; a possible D gene is TRBD1 (5 bases). With 5 bases removed from V and 6 bases from J, the gap between germline ends came to 17 bases. The CDR3 is made up of 16 amino acids. Germline V CDR1 and CDR2: LNHDA, SQIVND (reference sequence). CDR3 amino acids: CASSELTDPMANVLTF. DNA for the CDR3: TGTGCCAGTAGTGAGTTGACAGACCCTATGGCCAACGTCCTGACTTTC. The full variable domain, rest sourced from reference TRBV19 and TRBJ2-6, is DGGITQSPKYLFRKEGQNVTLSCEQNLNHDAMYWYRQDPGQGLRLIYYSQIVNDFQKGDIAEGYSVSREKKESFPLTVTSAQKNPTAFYLCASSELTDPMANVLTFGAGSRLTVL.

The gene calls are TRBV11-2 and TRBJ1-2, with a weak D call TRBD1 (6 bases). This CDR3 spans 15 amino acids. Germline V CDR1 and CDR2: SGHAT, FQNNGV. The V end lost 5 bases, the J end lost 9 bases, and 22 bases lay between the germline ends. This chain's CDR3 is CASSNLQQGISSYTF. DNA of the CDR3: TGTGCCAGCAGCAACCTTCAACAGGGAATTTCCAGCTACACCTTC.

The chain couples TRBV7-2 to TRBJ1-5; tentative D call: TRBD1 (6 bases). The CDR3 extends over 16 amino acids. Between the trimmed V and J ends, which lost 4 bases and 4 bases, there was a span of 17 bases. Germline lookup yields CDR1 SGHTA and CDR2 FQGNSA. The CDR3 sequence: CASSSQGWGRNQPQHF. CDR3 bases: TGTGCCAGCAGCTCCCAGGGGTGGGGGCGGAATCAGCCCCAGCATTTT.

This clone is a singleton in its sample. The CDR3 region is CASSPAAGGGNQPQHF. The CDR3 DNA reads TGTGCCAGCAGCCCCGCGGCGGGGGGCGGCAATCAGCCCCAGCATTTT. J is TRBJ1-5 and V is TRBV6-2 or TRBV6-3, with D tentatively TRBD1 (6 bases). Trimming pared 6 bases from V and 2 bases from J, leaving 17 bases between. The germline CDR1 and CDR2 sequences are MNHEY and SVGEGT. The CDR3 length is 16 residues.

The rearrangement links TRBV6-5 to TRBJ1-2; no clear D. The CDR3 totals 13 residues. CDR1 and CDR2 (germline): MNHEY, SVGAGI. Trimming took 5 bases from V and 5 from J, leaving 12 bases between them. The CDR3 DNA follows: TGTGCCAGCAGTACCCAACCGGGGTATGGCTACACCTTC. Protein product: CASSTQPGYGYTF.

The V gene is TRBV6-5, the J gene TRBJ2-7, with D tentatively TRBD1 (6 bases). The V and J ends lost 0 bases and 4 bases respectively, with 7 bases between them. The CDR3 totals 13 residues. Germline V gene sequence: CDR1 MNHEY, CDR2 SVGAGI. The CDR3 coding sequence is TGTGCCAGCAGTTACTCGAGGGGGTACGAGCAGTACTTC. Amino acid sequence: CASSYSRGYEQYF.

The J gene is TRBJ1-5, the V gene TRBV6-2 or TRBV6-3; D might be TRBD1 (6 bases). The CDR3 totals 14 residues. V was cut by 2 bases and J by 5 bases, with 10 bases left in between. Germline loops: CDR1 MNHEY, CDR2 SVGEGT. The CDR3 coding sequence is TGTGCCAGCAGTTACGGGGCAGGGGATCAGCCCCAGCATTTT. Translation gives CASSYGAGDQPQHF.

The chain recombines TRBV28 with TRBJ1-2, with a weak D call TRBD1 (6 bases). This CDR3 is built from 15 residues. CDR1 MDHEN and CDR2 SYDVKM come from the germline V gene. V was pared by 7 bases and J by 6 bases, with 21 bases between. DNA of the CDR3: TGTGCCAGCAACGTCCCACAGGGATTGTTGGATGGCTACACCTTC. It translates to CASNVPQGLLDGYTF.

This chain links TRBV11-2 with TRBJ2-1; no clear D gene. Trimming shortened V by 7 bases and J by 5 bases, and 15 bases separated the two germline ends. The CDR3 loop spans 14 amino acids. Germline assignment: CDR1 SGHAT and CDR2 FQNNGV. DNA of the CDR3: TGTGCCAGCACCACCAATCTAGGCGACAATGAGCAGTTCTTC. Translation: CASTTNLGDNEQFF.

This chain uses TRBV7-9 with TRBJ1-2; 8 nucleotides agree with TRBD1. Per the germline V gene, CDR1 is SEHNR and CDR2 is FQNEAQ (reference sequence). Losses at the gene ends were 4 bases for V and 2 bases for J; bases not matched to a gene: 6. This CDR3 has 15 amino acids. The CDR3, as DNA: TGTGCCAGCAGCTCCCCCAGGGGGCCAAACTATGGCTACACCTTC. Translated, it gives CASSSPRGPNYGYTF. The full variable domain, in which reference TRBV7-9 and TRBJ1-2 provide the parts outside the CDR3, is DTGVSQNPRHKITKRGQNVTFRCDPISEHNRLYWYRQTLGQGPEFLTYFQNEAQLEKSRLLSDRFSAERPKGSFSTLEIQRTEQGDSAMYLCASSSPRGPNYGYTFGSGTRLTVV.

The V gene is TRBV27, the J gene TRBJ2-7; TRBD2 agrees at 7 bases. This CDR3 spans 14 amino acids. V lost 6 bases to trimming and J lost 4 bases; unmatched junction nucleotides: 9. Germline V gene sequence: CDR1 MNHEY, CDR2 SMNVEV (reference sequence). This chain's CDR3 is CASSGAGALYEQYF. For the CDR3, the DNA is TGTGCCAGCAGCGGGGCGGGAGCGCTATACGAGCAGTACTTC.

There are a few counts of this clone. The CDR3 DNA follows: TGTGCCAGCAGCGCGACAGGGTCCACTAATGAAAAACTGTTTTTT. Translated: CASSATGSTNEKLFF. This chain connects TRBV9 to TRBJ1-4, with 7 positions matching TRBD1. Germline assignment: CDR1 SGDLS and CDR2 YYNGEE. The V and J ends lost 3 bases and 2 bases, in that order; junction bases with no gene match: 4. CDR3 length: 15 residues.

J is TRBJ2-2 and V is TRBV15; 9 nucleotides agree with TRBD1. With V trimmed by 1 base and J by 6 bases, 12 bases remained unmatched. The CDR3 spans 18 residues. Germline values: CDR1 LNHNV, CDR2 YYDKDF (reference sequence). CDR3 amino acids: CATSRGMVGQGRAGELFF. In nucleotides, the CDR3 is TGTGCCACCAGCAGAGGGATGGTGGGACAGGGTCGAGCCGGGGAGCTGTTTTTT.

This chain joins TRBV5-5 and TRBJ1-5; D is undetermined. The CDR3 has 15 residues. Trimming took off 0 bases at V and 1 base at J, with 8 bases between the two ends. CDR1 is SGHKS, CDR2 YYEKEE, per germline (reference sequence). CDR3 sequence (DNA): TGTGCCAGCAGCTTGGGGGCAGCCAGCAATCAGCCCCAGCATTTT. Its protein is CASSLGAASNQPQHF.